Given below is one TCR beta chain in context. As yet, its antigen is unknown. This sample was included in a study of CXCR3-negative and CXCR3-positive naive CD8 T cells. Study details: Per-library TRB read counts averaged about 1.5 +/- 0.3 million, adding up to some 150 million in total.

Study-wide points: Naive CXCR3-positive cells had TRB CDR3s more hydrophobic than those of CXCR3-negative naive cells. Freshly isolated PBMCs were used in most assays, given partial CXCR3 loss after freezing.

The CDR3 is 17 amino acids. Germline V gene sequence: CDR1 SGHKS, CDR2 YYEKEE (reference sequence). The study made its TRB cDNA libraries by 5' RACE, adding UMI labels. TCRdb reanalyzed the 5' RACE reads, giving one entry per CDR3 protein sequence and no DNA. Its table records some 140,000 distinct CDR3 sequences. Subsets of CD8+ T cells were each sorted in triplicate at 250,000 to 350,000 cells apiece. Naive CD8+ T cells displayed a CD45RO-CCR7+CD27+CD95- phenotype. The J gene is TRBJ2-7, the V gene TRBV5-5; as DNA is missing, the TRBD1 call by TCRdb cannot be tested. Sequencing was carried out using naive CXCR3+ CD8+ T cells from blood. Subset defined: CD45RO-CCR7+CD27+CD95- naive CD8+ T cells expressing CXCR3 (TNR3+). This clonotype was obtained from a human donor in good health. Some clones in this sample may be carry-over from other donors' samples. CDR3 residues: CASSLASDRESSYEQYF.